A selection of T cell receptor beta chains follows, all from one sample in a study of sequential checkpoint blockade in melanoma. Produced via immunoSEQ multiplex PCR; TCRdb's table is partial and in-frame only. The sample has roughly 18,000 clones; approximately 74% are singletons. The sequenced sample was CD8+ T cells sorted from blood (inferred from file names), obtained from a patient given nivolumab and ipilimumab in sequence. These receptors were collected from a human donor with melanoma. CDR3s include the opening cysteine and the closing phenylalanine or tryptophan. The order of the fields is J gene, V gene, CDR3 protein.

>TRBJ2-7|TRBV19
CASSMSLSYEQYF
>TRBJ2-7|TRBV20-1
CSADRGDEQYF
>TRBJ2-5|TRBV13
CASSSRQGLGETQYF
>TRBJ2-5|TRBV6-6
CASYEQETQYF
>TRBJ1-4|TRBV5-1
CASRDGQGYLDEKLFF
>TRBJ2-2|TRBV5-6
CASSPAAAAGELFF
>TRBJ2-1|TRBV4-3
CASSHGTSGRATYNEQFF
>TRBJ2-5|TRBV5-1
CASSSPGAGGQQYF
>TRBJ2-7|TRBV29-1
CSASTEESYEQYF
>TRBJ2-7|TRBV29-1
CSVGAGLDYEQYF
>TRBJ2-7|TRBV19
CASRELAGVGEQYF
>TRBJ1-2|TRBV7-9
CASSLWRQDHSNYGYTF
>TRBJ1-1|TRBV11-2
CASSLVSTEAFF
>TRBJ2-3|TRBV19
CASSPGGPFSTDTQYF
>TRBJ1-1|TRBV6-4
CASSDVVTGIGWTRAGVNTEAFF
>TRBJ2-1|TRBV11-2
CASSLVPSGIIDNEQFF
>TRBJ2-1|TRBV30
CAWRTPSGSRNEQFF
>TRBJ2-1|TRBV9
CASSIAGYNEQFF
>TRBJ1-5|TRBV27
CASSGQGNQPQHF
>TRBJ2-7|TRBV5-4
CASSQTSHSGTSYEQYF
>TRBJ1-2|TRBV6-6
CASNTGGRLYGYTF
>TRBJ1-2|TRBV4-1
CASSQEGAGISYGYTF
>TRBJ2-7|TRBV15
CATGLAGSHYEQYF
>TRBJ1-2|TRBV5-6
CASLGGRDYGYTF
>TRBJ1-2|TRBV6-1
CASSDPPDLANYGYTF
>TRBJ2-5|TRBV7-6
CASNVGGSEETQYF
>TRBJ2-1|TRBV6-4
CASSDRLDSSGRAKDYNEQFF
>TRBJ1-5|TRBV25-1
CASSEPGTGYQPQHF
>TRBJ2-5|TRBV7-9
CASSLVSDQETQYF
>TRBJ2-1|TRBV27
CASSLFSGNSYNEQFF
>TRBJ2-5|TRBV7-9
CASSLEGQGKETQYF
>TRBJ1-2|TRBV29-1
CSVGEVDYGYTF
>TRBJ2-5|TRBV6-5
CASSLYRGAETQYF
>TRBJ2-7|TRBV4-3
CASSQEVAEESSYEQYF
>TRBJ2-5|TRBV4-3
CASSAALTSGNQETQYF
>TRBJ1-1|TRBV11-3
CASSPDDKRTDLNTEAFF
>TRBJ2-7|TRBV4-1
CASAETASYEQYF
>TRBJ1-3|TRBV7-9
CASSPIGSGNTIYF
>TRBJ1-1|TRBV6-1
CASNQAENTEAFF
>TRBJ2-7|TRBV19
CASNPGTGYGEQYF
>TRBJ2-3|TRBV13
CASSLGPAGERDTQYF
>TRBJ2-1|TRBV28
CASSLWGQGGNEQFF
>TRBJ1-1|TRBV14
CASSQAGTNTEAFF
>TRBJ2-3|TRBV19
CASSIMPREDTQYF
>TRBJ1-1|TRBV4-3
CASSQVDRGDTEAFF
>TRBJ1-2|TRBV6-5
CASSYSRDSNYGYTF
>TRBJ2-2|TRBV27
CASSLLAAPRTGELFF
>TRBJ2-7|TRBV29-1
CSVENRFYEQYF
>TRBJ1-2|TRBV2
CASSESGYTF
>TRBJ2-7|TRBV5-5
CASSSAWADEQYF
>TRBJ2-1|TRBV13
CASSLGGSLVDEQFF
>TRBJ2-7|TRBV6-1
CASSEAFGLADFSYEQYF